This T cell receptor (beta chain) was recovered during a study of blood T cell repertoires in COVID-19. On the study more broadly: From the United States, Italy and Spain came samples of acute and convalescent COVID-19.

V lost 5 bases to trimming and J lost 9 bases; unmatched junction nucleotides: 4. This CDR3 has 12 residues. From germline, CDR1 is MDHEN and CDR2 SYDVKM. How the authors handled the data: Amplification of reference gene primers was used by the study to estimate nucleated cell counts. Only in-frame clones appear in the TCRdb table, and some are missing; sequencing was by immunoSEQ multiplex PCR. V and J calls and clone size are as listed in that table; D and trimming were resolved from the DNA. Altogether hundreds of thousands of clones are present, 88% being singletons, with the ten largest covering about 7%. A Seattle source enrolled patients during active infection and followed them longitudinally. In this sample, this clone turned up once.

The receptor was derived from a woman aged 70-85 years with COVID-19, enrolled during active disease. The V call is TRBV28, the J call TRBJ2-1; 7 bases fit TRBD2. Sequenced material: peripheral blood. The CDR3 spells CASSPTSSEQFF. CDR3 coding DNA: TGTGCCAGCAGTCCGACTAGCAGTGAGCAGTTCTTC.